The next 5 T cell receptor beta chains were all read from a single sample in a study of T cells in Graves' hyperthyroidism and ophthalmopathy. Amplification of TCR beta CDR3 regions was performed using RNA transcripts as template. Researchers ran a first-round RT-PCR on the TCR CDR3 using the HTBI primer set. TCRdb itself ran the multiplex PCR reads through MiXCR, one entry per CDR3 protein. This table has 300,000 or so distinct CDR3 sequences, approximately 22% appearing once. The material sequenced was blood. The source of these receptors is a woman between 45 and 60 years old with Graves' hyperthyroidism.

Many counts were recorded for this clonotype. V and J are TRBV20-1 and TRBJ2-3, with 10 positions matching TRBD1. The CDR3 consists of 17 residues. Looked up from germline, CDR1 is DFQATT and CDR2 is SNEGSKA (reference sequence). The J segment lost 2 bases and the V segment lost 0 bases, leaving 8 bases of the junction unmatched. The CDR3 region is CSARDLLDRGHTDTQYF. CDR3 coding DNA: TGCAGTGCTAGAGATCTCCTCGACAGGGGGCACACAGATACGCAGTATTTT.

The chain links TRBV19 to TRBJ2-3; possible D gene TRBD2, 5 bases. V lost 3 bases and J lost 5, with 18 bases in between. Germline CDR1 reads LNHDA; CDR2 reads SQIVND (reference sequence). The CDR3 extends over 16 amino acids. The DNA for the CDR3 is TGTGCCAGTAGTATCCTAGGGCTAGCCACGGGAGATACGCAGTATTTT. Translation gives CASSILGLATGDTQYF.

The V gene is TRBV15, the J gene TRBJ2-1; D possibly corresponds to TRBD2 (7 bases). Per germline, CDR1 LNHNV and CDR2 YYDKDF (reference sequence). The CDR3 has 14 residues. Trimming shortened V by 9 bases and J by 3 bases, and 15 bases separated the two germline ends. CDR3 sequence (DNA): TGTGCCACGGGGGGGGGGCGGGACTACAATGAGCAGTTCTTC. Translating gives CATGGGRDYNEQFF.

The sample holds a few counts of this clonotype. This chain joins TRBV7-3 and TRBJ2-5; TRBD2 aligns across 10 bases. Germline lookup yields CDR1 SGHTA and CDR2 FQGTGA. The CDR3 has 14 amino acids. The junction had 6 bases not matched to a gene; V was cut back by 6 bases and J by 5 bases. CDR3: CASRSSGGLETQYF. The CDR3 nucleotides read TGTGCCAGCAGGTCTAGCGGGGGCCTCGAGACCCAGTACTTC.

The rearrangement joins TRBV27 to TRBJ1-2, with D possibly matching TRBD1 (5 bases). CDR3 length: 15 residues. The V and J ends lost 7 bases and 4 bases respectively, with 19 bases between them. Germline CDR1 reads MNHEY; CDR2 reads SMNVEV (reference sequence). The CDR3, as DNA: TGTGCCAGCAACCCCGGGGGAGCCTGGGGCTATGGCTACACCTTC. Protein: CASNPGGAWGYGYTF.